The 17 T cell receptor beta chains given below trace back to one sample, sequenced in a study of shared clonotypes between healthy human individuals. CD8 cells regarded as naive lacked CD45RO, were positively chosen for CCR7, and omitted terminally differentiated effector memory CD45RA+ cells. Generated by immunoSEQ multiplex PCR, the TCRdb table keeps only in-frame clones and is missing some. Of roughly 1,800,000 clones in the sample, approximately 94% were seen once. The material sequenced was naive CD8+ T cells sorted from blood. The receptors here all came from a man younger than 35 in good health.

The gene calls are TRBV5-4 and TRBJ1-1, with TRBD1 matching 8 bases. Germline V lookup: CDR1 SGHNT, CDR2 YYREEE (reference sequence). V gave up 0 bases and J gave up 3 bases; unmatched junction bases: 7. CDR3 length equals 16 residues. CDR3 nucleotide sequence: TGTGCCAGCAGCTTGGCAGGGGGCTGGACGGACACTGAAGCTTTCTTT. It codes for CASSLAGGWTDTEAFF.

The chain has TRBV13 and TRBJ2-1, with D uncertain. The CDR3 length is 16 residues. V lost 1 base and J 9 bases, leaving 19 bases between the germline ends. Germline lookup yields CDR1 PRHDT and CDR2 FYEKMQ (reference sequence). The CDR3: CASSLAPVGPYVEQFF. CDR3 nucleotide sequence: TGTGCCAGCAGCTTAGCTCCGGTCGGGCCCTACGTTGAGCAGTTCTTC.

Regarding this clone: The sample contains more than one DNA sequence encoding this CDR3. The V gene is TRBV9, the J gene TRBJ1-1; D possibly corresponds to TRBD1 (6 bases). CDR3 length: 14 residues. Germline V gene lookup returns CDR1 SGDLS and CDR2 YYNGEE. V lost 0 bases to trimming and J lost 2 bases, with 8 bases between them. CDR3 DNA sequence: TGTGCCAGCAGCGTAGCAGGGGATAACACTGAAGCTTTCTTT. Translating it yields CASSVAGDNTEAFF.

As for this clone: Other nucleotide sequences in the sample specify the same CDR3. The chain employs TRBV7-3 and TRBJ2-3; 13 bases map to TRBD2. V was clipped by 3 bases and J by 3 bases; unmatched bases: 3. CDR1 and CDR2 from the germline V gene are SGHTA and FQGTGA. This CDR3 comprises 16 residues. CDR3 in DNA: TGTGCCAGCAGCTTGGGACTAGCGGGGATAACAGATACGCAGTATTTT. It encodes CASSLGLAGITDTQYF.

The J gene is TRBJ1-5, the V gene TRBV11-3; TRBD1 agrees at 11 bases. Per germline, CDR1 SGHNT and CDR2 YENEEA. V was pared by 5 bases and J by 5 bases, with 8 bases of the junction left unmatched. CDR3 length: 16 residues. The CDR3 bases are TGTGCCAGCAGCCTCTCGGACAGGGGGCGGCATCAGCCCCAGCATTTT. Its protein product is CASSLSDRGRHQPQHF.

V and J are TRBV28 and TRBJ2-1, with TRBD2 matching over 7 bases. The junction had 8 bases not matched to a gene; V was cut back by 6 bases and J by 0 bases. Germline-derived CDR1 and CDR2 are MDHEN and SYDVKM. The CDR3 sequence is 16 residues long. CDR3: CASSTRTSSSYNEQFF. The CDR3 nucleotides are TGTGCCAGCAGCACGAGGACTAGTAGCTCCTACAATGAGCAGTTCTTC.

The chain links TRBV4-1 to TRBJ1-6; no clear D. The V gene's germline CDR1 is MGHRA and CDR2 YSYEKL. CDR3 length: 13 amino acids. V lost 0 bases, J lost 11 bases, and 8 bases lay in between. In DNA, the CDR3 is TGCGCCAGCAGCCAAGAAGGGCTCCCACCCCTCCACTTT. This gives the protein CASSQEGLPPLHF.

The chain couples TRBV9 to TRBJ2-1; D may be TRBD2 (6 bases). Trimming took off 0 bases at V and 6 bases at J, with 13 bases between the two ends. From germline, CDR1 is SGDLS and CDR2 YYNGEE. CDR3 length: 15 amino acids. In DNA, the CDR3 is TGTGCCAGCAGCGTAGAACTAGCTCCGCTCAATGAGCAGTTCTTC. Translating it yields CASSVELAPLNEQFF.

This chain uses TRBV9 with TRBJ2-3; 15 bases are a match to TRBD2. This CDR3 region has 17 residues. Trimming at V came to 1 base and at J to 5 bases, leaving 5 bases not matched to a gene. Germline assignment: CDR1 SGDLS and CDR2 YYNGEE. CDR3 residues: CASSVSGLAGGLDTQYF. CDR3 nucleotides: TGTGCCAGCAGCGTATCCGGACTAGCGGGAGGGCTAGATACGCAGTATTTT. Complete variable domain (other parts from reference TRBV9 and TRBJ2-3): DSGVTQTPKHLITATGQRVTLRCSPRSGDLSVYWYQQSLDQGLQFLIQYYNGEERAKGNILERFSAQQFPDLHSELNLSSLELGDSALYFCASSVSGLAGGLDTQYFGPGTRLTVL.

This clone was recorded only once. The chain links TRBV7-8 to TRBJ2-1; 14 nucleotides line up with TRBD2. CDR3 length: 18 amino acids. The germline V gene encodes CDR1 SGHVS and CDR2 FQNEAQ. V trimming: 2 bases; J trimming: 3 bases; junction bases outside the gene matches: 6. CDR3 amino acids: CASSLSTSGGALYNEQFF. DNA for the CDR3: TGTGCCAGCAGCTTATCGACTAGCGGGGGGGCCCTCTACAATGAGCAGTTCTTC.

The chain joins TRBV19 to TRBJ2-7; D perhaps matches TRBD2 (5 bases). Germline CDR1 reads LNHDA; CDR2 reads SQIVND (reference sequence). The CDR3 extends over 15 amino acids. Trimming shortened V by 5 bases and J by 4 bases, and 18 bases separated the two germline ends. This CDR3 reads CASSATLGGTYEQYF. In nucleotides, the CDR3 is TGTGCCAGTAGTGCGACCCTCGGAGGAACATACGAGCAGTACTTC.

CDR3 sequence reads: CASSPLPSADTQYF. The CDR3 nucleotides read TGCGCCAGCAGCCCCCTCCCCTCCGCAGATACGCAGTATTTT. The chain uses TRBV4-3 and TRBJ2-3; no reliable D call. The germline CDR1 and CDR2 sequences are LGHNA and YSLEER. This CDR3 comprises 14 residues. V dropped 4 bases and J dropped 4 bases, with 12 bases sitting between them.

The chain uses TRBV7-8 and TRBJ1-3, with 10 bases fitting TRBD1. The trim removed 5 bases at V and 4 bases at J, leaving 14 bases unmatched. Germline V lookup: CDR1 SGHVS, CDR2 FQNEAQ. This CDR3 has 18 amino acids. The DNA of the CDR3 is TGTGCCAGCAGCCTATTCCCGGGACAGGGGACCGCAGGAAACACCATATATTTT. Its protein product is CASSLFPGQGTAGNTIYF.

Details on this clone: Other DNA sequences within the sample encode an identical CDR3. The J gene is TRBJ1-5, the V gene TRBV6-5, with TRBD1 matching over 7 bases. The CDR3 is 14 residues long. The V gene's germline CDR1 is MNHEY and CDR2 SVGAGI. J was trimmed by 2 bases and V by 6 bases; bases with no gene match: 4. CDR3 nucleotide sequence: TGTGCCAGCAGCCCCGGGACAGGCAATCAGCCCCAGCATTTT. Its translation is CASSPGTGNQPQHF.

Concerning this clone: The sample has other DNA sequences that encode this CDR3 too. This chain joins TRBV4-2 and TRBJ2-7; D ambiguous. The length of the CDR3 is 13 residues. Trimming removed 1 base from V and 3 bases from J, with 7 bases in between. Germline V lookup: CDR1 LGHNA, CDR2 YNFKEQ. The CDR3 loop reads CASSQGISYEQYF. For the CDR3, the DNA is TGTGCCAGCAGCCAAGGAATTAGCTACGAGCAGTACTTC.

The chain couples TRBV6-5 to TRBJ1-2; D is ambiguous. CDR3 size: 13 residues. Looked up from germline, CDR1 is MNHEY and CDR2 is SVGAGI. V lost 3 bases, J lost 6 bases, and 11 bases lay in between. CDR3 nucleotide sequence: TGTGCCAGCAGTTATGGGGTAGGAAATGGCTACACCTTC. Translated, it gives CASSYGVGNGYTF.

With regard to this clone: The same CDR3 is also encoded by other DNA sequences in this sample. The rearrangement links TRBV19 to TRBJ2-7; TRBD1 is a possible D gene (6 bases). Germline loops: CDR1 LNHDA, CDR2 SQIVND (reference sequence). V was cut by 6 bases and J by 1 base, with 13 bases left in between. The CDR3 totals 14 residues. CDR3 loop: CASSPGVGSYEQYF. The CDR3 bases are TGTGCCAGTAGCCCAGGGGTAGGGTCCTACGAGCAGTACTTC.